This T cell receptor (beta chain) was sequenced during a study of shared clonotypes between healthy human individuals. Study information: For every donor, three CD4 naive, three CD4 memory, two CD8 naive and one CD8 memory plates were used.

The method was immunoSEQ multiplex PCR; TCRdb's version includes in-frame clones alone and lacks a portion of them. The sample consists of a few million clones, about 92% of them appearing once. Germline CDR1 and CDR2: MNHEY and SVGAGI. J lost 5 bases, V lost 5 bases, and 8 bases had no gene match. The CDR3 is 14 residues long. The chain has TRBV6-5 and TRBJ1-2; TRBD1 agrees at 7 bases. This clonotype originated in a man in his late teens or twenties in good health. Source material: naive CD4+ T cells sorted from blood. Subset noted: CD45RA+ positively selected. The CDR3 sequence: CASSAPGQSYGYTF. CDR3 bases: TGTGCCAGCAGTGCCCCGGGACAGTCATATGGCTACACCTTC.